A single sample gave rise to the 30 T cell receptor beta chains below, sequenced in a study of OX40 agonist ivuxolimab in advanced cancers. Clones were read by immunoSEQ multiplex PCR, and TCRdb kept only the in-frame ones, dropping some. The sample shows some 57,000 clones, about four fifths of them seen only once. Sequences were derived from CD4+ or CD8+ T cells sorted from blood, sampled in a trial of the OX40 agonist ivuxolimab. The receptors stem from an adult with an advanced solid tumor such as melanoma, head and neck, liver or kidney cancer.

The chain joins TRBV27 to TRBJ2-3, with D hard to call. The germline V and J ends were trimmed by 7 bases and 0 bases, with 8 bases remaining between them. The CDR3 length is 13 residues. Germline-derived CDR1 and CDR2 are MNHEY and SMNVEV (reference sequence). This CDR3 is CASTDISTDTQYF. For the CDR3, the DNA is TGTGCCAGCACCGACATTAGCACAGATACGCAGTATTTT.

The chain recombines TRBV6-1 with TRBJ1-2; 10 bases match TRBD1. Per the germline V gene, CDR1 is MNHNS and CDR2 is SASEGT. The CDR3 runs 15 residues. V shed 0 bases and J 4 bases; nucleotides not matched to a gene: 2. The CDR3 DNA is TGTGCCAGCAGTGAAGCGGGACAGGGGACCTATGGCTACACCTTC. It is translated as CASSEAGQGTYGYTF.

The chain links TRBV14 to TRBJ2-1, with a possible D match to TRBD2 (5 bases). The length of the CDR3 is 15 residues. The V end lost 5 bases, the J end lost 6 bases, and 17 bases lay between the germline ends. Per the germline V gene, CDR1 is SGHDN and CDR2 is FVKESK. CDR3 sequence: CASSFGIISVNEQFF. CDR3 nucleotides: TGTGCCAGCAGCTTCGGGATAATATCCGTCAATGAGCAGTTCTTC.

The chain uses TRBV5-4 and TRBJ2-5, with a possible D match to TRBD1 (6 bases). V dropped 0 bases and J dropped 5 bases, with 8 bases sitting between them. The CDR3 contains 13 residues. The germline CDR1 and CDR2 sequences are SGHNT and YYREEE (reference sequence). The CDR3 spells CASSLVQGETQYF. CDR3 bases: TGTGCCAGCAGCTTGGTCCAGGGGGAGACCCAGTACTTC. Filled out from reference TRBV5-4 and TRBJ2-5, the complete variable domain reads ETGVTQSPTHLIKTRGQQVTLRCSSQSGHNTVSWYQQALGQGPQFIFQYYREEENGRGNFPPRFSGLQFPNYSSELNVNALELDDSALYLCASSLVQGETQYFGPGTRLLVL.

The chain joins TRBV4-3 to TRBJ2-1; possibly TRBD2 for D (5 bases). Between the trimmed V and J ends, which lost 4 bases and 9 bases, there was a span of 13 bases. The CDR3 runs 13 residues. CDR1 and CDR2 from the germline V gene are LGHNA and YSLEER. CDR3 sequence reads: CASSLFTGVEQFF. Here the CDR3 DNA reads TGCGCCAGCAGCCTATTCACCGGGGTTGAGCAGTTCTTC.

This chain connects TRBV30 to TRBJ1-2; the D is unclear. The germline CDR1 and CDR2 sequences are GTSNPN and SVGIG (reference sequence). The CDR3 is 11 residues long. V was pared by 1 base and J by 7 bases, with 7 bases between. The CDR3, as DNA: TGTGCCTGGAGTGAAACCGCTGGCTACACCTTC. Its protein product is CAWSETAGYTF.

The chain recombines TRBV7-9 with TRBJ2-2; no clear D. Germline CDR1 is SEHNR and CDR2 is FQNEAQ (reference sequence). The V gene lost 6 bases and the J gene lost 5 bases, with 10 bases spanning the gap. The CDR3 totals 13 residues. The CDR3 region is CASRLSPTGELFF. The CDR3 coding sequence is TGTGCCAGCAGGTTAAGTCCGACCGGGGAGCTGTTTTTT.

The gene calls are TRBV18 and TRBJ2-1, with 7 bases lining up with TRBD2. The CDR3 has 16 residues. From germline, CDR1 is KGHSH and CDR2 LQKENI. Unmatched junction bases numbered 6, after V lost 3 bases and J lost 1 base. The CDR3 protein is CASSPGGSGSYNEQFF. The DNA of the CDR3 is TGTGCCAGCTCACCCGGGGGGAGCGGTTCCTACAATGAGCAGTTCTTC.

V gene TRBV14 combines with J gene TRBJ2-1, with TRBD2 matching 13 bases. The germline V gene has CDR1 SGHDN and CDR2 FVKESK. The CDR3 has 16 residues. V was pared by 4 bases and J by 1 base, with 1 base of the junction left unmatched. CDR3 sequence reads: CASSRTSGRSYNEQFF. The CDR3 bases are TGTGCCAGCAGCCGGACTAGCGGGAGATCCTACAATGAGCAGTTCTTC. Full variable domain (missing parts from reference TRBV14 and TRBJ2-1): EAGVTQFPSHSVIEKGQTVTLRCDPISGHDNLYWYRRVMGKEIKFLLHFVKESKQDESGMPNNRFLAERTGGTYSTLKVQPAELEDSGVYFCASSRTSGRSYNEQFFGPGTRLTVL.

The J gene is TRBJ2-7, the V gene TRBV25-1; 8 bases agree with TRBD1. After removal of 4 bases from V and 4 bases from J, the junction contained 9 bases not matched to a gene. CDR1 is MGHDK, CDR2 SYGVNS, per germline. The CDR3 has 15 amino acids. This CDR3 reads CASSGLGQVNYEQYF. The CDR3 nucleotides read TGTGCCAGCAGTGGGTTGGGACAGGTGAATTACGAGCAGTACTTC.

The chain joins TRBV5-4 to TRBJ2-1; D is unclear. Germline V CDR1 and CDR2: SGHNT, YYREEE (reference sequence). Trimming stripped 4 bases from V and 2 bases from J, with 13 bases between. This CDR3 is 15 amino acids long. CDR3 region: CASSPGANTYNEQFF. DNA of the CDR3: TGTGCCAGCAGCCCCGGAGCGAACACCTACAATGAGCAGTTCTTC.

There are a few counts of this clone. CDR3 DNA: TGTGCCAGCTCCCCCAGTGGGGGGCGAGATACTGAAGCTTTCTTT. As protein: CASSPSGGRDTEAFF. The chain joins TRBV18 to TRBJ1-1; D may be TRBD1 (6 bases). With 6 bases removed from V and 5 bases from J, the gap between germline ends came to 19 bases. Germline V lookup: CDR1 KGHSH, CDR2 LQKENI. This CDR3 is built from 15 residues.

The chain couples TRBV7-2 to TRBJ2-1, with D perhaps matching TRBD2 (6 bases). The germline V gene encodes CDR1 SGHTA and CDR2 FQGNSA. This CDR3 contains 19 residues. The V gene lost 5 bases and the J gene lost 3 bases, with 26 bases spanning the gap. As DNA, the CDR3 is TGTGCCAGCAGCCGCCGCCCTATGGGGACTCAACCACTCTACAATGAGCAGTTCTTC. Protein: CASSRRPMGTQPLYNEQFF.

The sample holds one count of this clone. V usage is TRBV5-1 and J usage is TRBJ2-1; 14 bases agree with TRBD2. V gave up 4 bases and J gave up 15 bases; unmatched junction bases: 9. Germline V CDR1 and CDR2: SGHRS, YFSETQ. The CDR3 runs to 14 residues. CDR3: CASSQGLAGVGGFF. The CDR3, as DNA: TGCGCCAGCAGCCAGGGACTAGCGGGAGTCGGGGGGTTCTTC.

The chain employs TRBV6-6 and TRBJ2-7; D might be TRBD1 (6 bases). Between the trimmed V and J ends, which lost 8 bases and 3 bases, there was a span of 17 bases. This CDR3 region has 14 residues. CDR1 is MNHNY and CDR2 is SVGAGI in the germline V gene (reference sequence). The CDR3 DNA reads as TGTGCCAGCTATATTGGGGGCATTGGCTACGAGCAGTACTTC. It translates to CASYIGGIGYEQYF.

This chain connects TRBV28 to TRBJ2-3; TRBD2 might be the D (6 bases). Trimming stripped 8 bases from V and 6 bases from J, with 21 bases between. The CDR3 has 15 amino acids. Looked up from germline, CDR1 is MDHEN and CDR2 is SYDVKM. The CDR3 sequence is CASGLLGGREDTQYF. CDR3 nucleotide sequence: TGTGCCAGCGGTCTACTAGGAGGGAGAGAGGATACGCAGTATTTT.

The gene calls are TRBV11-3 and TRBJ2-2; TRBD2 matches 14 bases. Germline values: CDR1 SGHNT, CDR2 YENEEA. The CDR3 loop spans 16 amino acids. V lost 5 bases to trimming and J lost 5 bases; unmatched junction nucleotides: 4. CDR3 nucleotides: TGTGCCAGCAGCCCGGGGACTAGCGGGAGAACCGGGGAGCTGTTTTTT. It yields the protein CASSPGTSGRTGELFF.

The CDR3 reads CASSLPMTSGRYEQYF. DNA of the CDR3: TGTGCCAGCAGTCTTCCGATGACTAGCGGGAGGTACGAGCAGTACTTC. This chain links TRBV27 with TRBJ2-7, with 13 bases matching TRBD2. Germline values: CDR1 MNHEY, CDR2 SMNVEV (reference sequence). V lost 5 bases, J lost 4 bases, and 8 bases stayed unmatched. This CDR3 region has 16 residues.

The V gene is TRBV2, the J gene TRBJ2-7; TRBD1 is a possible D gene (6 bases). The CDR3 spans 14 residues. Germline lookup yields CDR1 SNHLY and CDR2 FYNNEI. V dropped 8 bases and J dropped 2 bases, with 16 bases sitting between them. The DNA of the CDR3 is TGTGCCAGCTCCTCCCGTGGGGACACCTACGAGCAGTACTTC. This translates into CASSSRGDTYEQYF.

This chain connects TRBV5-1 to TRBJ1-1; D not certain. CDR1 is SGHRS, CDR2 YFSETQ, per germline. The germline V and J ends were trimmed by 0 bases and 1 base, with 13 bases remaining between them. This CDR3 is 16 amino acids long. CDR3 sequence (DNA): TGCGCCAGCAGCTTGGCCTTGTTTACCGGGAACACTGAAGCTTTCTTT. Translation: CASSLALFTGNTEAFF.

The rearrangement uses TRBV25-1 and TRBJ1-1; D call uncertain. With 6 bases removed from V and 4 bases from J, the gap between germline ends came to 12 bases. The germline CDR1 and CDR2 sequences are MGHDK and SYGVNS. The CDR3 runs 13 residues. The CDR3: CASRPHQGTEAFF. DNA of the CDR3: TGTGCCAGCAGGCCTCATCAAGGCACTGAAGCTTTCTTT.

In its sample, this clone was seen a few times. The gene calls are TRBV5-1 and TRBJ1-5; unclear D gene. In germline, CDR1 is SGHRS, CDR2 YFSETQ. This CDR3 is built from 13 residues. The germline V and J ends were trimmed by 1 base and 7 bases, with 9 bases remaining between them. This CDR3 is CASSLIGHQPQHF. CDR3 DNA sequence: TGCGCCAGCAGCTTGATAGGGCACCAGCCCCAGCATTTT.

A few counts support this clone. The chain is built from TRBV19 and TRBJ2-3; 14 bases are a match to TRBD2. V dropped 5 bases and J dropped 2; count of bases not matched to a gene: 15. Germline V lookup: CDR1 LNHDA, CDR2 SQIVND (reference sequence). The CDR3 has 20 residues. CDR3 DNA sequence: TGTGCCAGTAGTGCCAATCAGGGACTAGCGGGAGCGTCCCTCACAGATACGCAGTATTTT. Translating gives CASSANQGLAGASLTDTQYF.

CDR3 residues: CASSQAMETNQPQHF. The CDR3 DNA reads TGTGCCAGCTCACAGGCAATGGAGACTAATCAGCCCCAGCATTTT. The chain couples TRBV18 to TRBJ1-5; D ambiguous. CDR1 and CDR2 (germline): KGHSH, LQKENI. V gave up 4 bases and J gave up 4 bases, with 14 bases separating them. This CDR3 has 15 residues.

This rearrangement joins TRBV28 to TRBJ1-3; D gene unclear. Germline CDR1 is MDHEN and CDR2 is SYDVKM. This CDR3 has 11 residues. The ends were cut back, 6 bases at V and 7 bases at J, with 7 bases in the middle. The DNA of the CDR3 is TGTGCCAGCAGACGAAGGAACACCATATATTTT. Its protein is CASRRRNTIYF.

A single count supports this clone. This rearrangement joins TRBV7-6 to TRBJ1-2; D remains ambiguous. The germline V gene has CDR1 SGHVS and CDR2 FNYEAQ. The CDR3 has 14 residues. The V gene lost 3 bases and the J gene lost 2 bases, with 10 bases spanning the gap. Here the CDR3 DNA reads TGTGCCAGCAGCTTGCTAGACGGGAACTATGGCTACACCTTC. Translating gives CASSLLDGNYGYTF.

The chain's CDR3 is CATSRDRQNEQFF. DNA of the CDR3: TGTGCCACCAGCAGAGATCGGCAGAATGAGCAGTTCTTC. The chain uses TRBV15 and TRBJ2-1; D unresolved. This CDR3 has 13 residues. Trimming removed 0 bases at V and 7 bases at J, with 7 bases between. Looked up from germline, CDR1 is LNHNV and CDR2 is YYDKDF (reference sequence).

This clone was seen more than once but under ten times. The V call is TRBV30, the J call TRBJ2-2; D possibly corresponds to TRBD2 (7 bases). This CDR3 comprises 13 residues. The V and J ends lost 2 bases and 7 bases respectively, with 11 bases between them. CDR1 is GTSNPN and CDR2 is SVGIG in the germline V gene (reference sequence). The CDR3 region is CAWSRGGGGELFF. The CDR3 DNA follows: TGTGCCTGGAGTAGGGGGGGAGGCGGGGAGCTGTTTTTT.

The chain is built from TRBV5-1 and TRBJ2-3; D is unresolved. The CDR3 contains 12 residues. Germline lookup yields CDR1 SGHRS and CDR2 YFSETQ. V was trimmed by 1 base and J by 9 bases, leaving 9 bases between them. The CDR3: CASSLRPKTQYF. The DNA of the CDR3 is TGCGCCAGCAGCTTGCGTCCTAAAACGCAGTATTTT. The whole variable domain, remainder taken from reference TRBV5-1 and TRBJ2-3, is KAGVTQTPRYLIKTRGQQVTLSCSPISGHRSVSWYQQTPGQGLQFLFEYFSETQRNKGNFPGRFSGRQFSNSRSEMNVSTLELGDSALYLCASSLRPKTQYFGPGTRLTVL.

V usage is TRBV5-1 and J usage is TRBJ2-3; D remains unclear. Germline assignment: CDR1 SGHRS and CDR2 YFSETQ. This CDR3 has 15 amino acids. V was shortened by 0 bases and J by 0 bases, with 8 bases between the two germline ends. The CDR3 sequence is CASSLEGRSTDTQYF. The DNA of the CDR3 is TGCGCCAGCAGCTTGGAGGGCAGAAGCACAGATACGCAGTATTTT.